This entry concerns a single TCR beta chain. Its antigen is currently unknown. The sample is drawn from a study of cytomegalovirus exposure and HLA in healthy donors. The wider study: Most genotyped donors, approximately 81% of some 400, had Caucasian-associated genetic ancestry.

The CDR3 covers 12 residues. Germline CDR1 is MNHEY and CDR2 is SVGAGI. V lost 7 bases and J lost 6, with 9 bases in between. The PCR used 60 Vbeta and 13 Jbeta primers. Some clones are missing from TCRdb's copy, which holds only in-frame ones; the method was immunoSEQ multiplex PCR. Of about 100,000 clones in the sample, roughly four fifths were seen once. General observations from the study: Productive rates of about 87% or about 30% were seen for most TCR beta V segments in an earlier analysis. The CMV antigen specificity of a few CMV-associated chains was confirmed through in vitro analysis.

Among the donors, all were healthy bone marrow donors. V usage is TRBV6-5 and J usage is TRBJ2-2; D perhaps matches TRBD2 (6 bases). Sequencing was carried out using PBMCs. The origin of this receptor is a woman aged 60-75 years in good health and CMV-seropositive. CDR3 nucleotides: TGTGCCAGCAAACCGGGGGCCGGGGAGCTGTTTTTT. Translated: CASKPGAGELFF.